This T cell receptor (beta chain) stems from a study of blood T cell repertoires in COVID-19. Study-wide context: The United States, Italy and Spain provided the acute and convalescent COVID-19 samples. Nucleic acid was either cDNA or gDNA, and it came from T cells, B-cell-depleted T cells, or PBMCs.

CDR1 is SGHDT and CDR2 is YYEEEE in the germline V gene. Trimming took off 3 bases at V and 2 bases at J, with 9 bases between the two ends. The CDR3 is made up of 14 amino acids. Using immunoSEQ multiplex PCR, the repertoire was profiled, and TCRdb retains in-frame clones only, with some absent. The table lists approximately 150,000 clones, about 87% of them singletons. The chain joins TRBV5-6 to TRBJ2-4, with D possibly matching TRBD2 (5 bases). This clonotype was sampled from a woman aged 45-65 years with acute or convalescent COVID-19. The sample was peripheral blood. The CDR3 DNA is TGTGCCAGCAGCTCCGCGGGTTCCAAAAACATTCAGTACTTC. The encoded protein is CASSSAGSKNIQYF.